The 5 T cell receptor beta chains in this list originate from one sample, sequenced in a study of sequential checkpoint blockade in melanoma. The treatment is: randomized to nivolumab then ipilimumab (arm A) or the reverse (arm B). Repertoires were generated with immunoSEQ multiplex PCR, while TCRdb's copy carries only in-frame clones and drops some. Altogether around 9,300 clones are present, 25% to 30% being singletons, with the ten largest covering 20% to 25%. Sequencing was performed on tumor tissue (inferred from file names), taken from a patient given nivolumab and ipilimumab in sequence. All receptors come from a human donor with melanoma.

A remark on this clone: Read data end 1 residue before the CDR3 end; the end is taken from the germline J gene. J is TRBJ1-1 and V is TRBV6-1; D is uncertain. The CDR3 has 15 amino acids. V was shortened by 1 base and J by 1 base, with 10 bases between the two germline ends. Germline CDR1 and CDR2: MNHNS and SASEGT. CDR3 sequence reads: CASSEVGSQNTEAFF. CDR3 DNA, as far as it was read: TGTGCCAGCAGTGAAGTGGGTAGCCAGAACACTGAAGCTTTC.

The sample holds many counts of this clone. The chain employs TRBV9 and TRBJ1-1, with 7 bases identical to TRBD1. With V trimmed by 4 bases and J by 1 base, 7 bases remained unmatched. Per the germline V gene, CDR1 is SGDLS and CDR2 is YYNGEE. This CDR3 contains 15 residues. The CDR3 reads CASSSPTGPNTEAFF. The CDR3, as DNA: TGTGCCAGCAGCTCCCCGACAGGGCCGAACACTGAAGCTTTCTTT.

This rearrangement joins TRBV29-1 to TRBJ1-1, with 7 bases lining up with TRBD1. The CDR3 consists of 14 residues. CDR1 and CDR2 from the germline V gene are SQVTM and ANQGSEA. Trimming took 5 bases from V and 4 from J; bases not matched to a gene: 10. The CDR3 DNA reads TGCAGCGTTTTGAGACAGGGTATGGTCACTGAAGCTTTCTTT. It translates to CSVLRQGMVTEAFF.

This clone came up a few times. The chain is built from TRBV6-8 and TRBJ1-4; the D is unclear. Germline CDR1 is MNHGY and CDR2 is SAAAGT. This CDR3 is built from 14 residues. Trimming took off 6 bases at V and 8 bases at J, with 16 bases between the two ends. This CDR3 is CASSGRTLEEKLFF. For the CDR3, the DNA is TGTGCCAGCAGCGGACGGACCCTGGAAGAAAAACTGTTTTTT.

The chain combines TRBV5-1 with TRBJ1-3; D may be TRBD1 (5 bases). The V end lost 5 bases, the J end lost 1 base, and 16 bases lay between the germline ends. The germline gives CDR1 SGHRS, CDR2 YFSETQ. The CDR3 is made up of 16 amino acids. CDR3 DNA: TGCGCCAGCAGGTCAACGACAGCTGGGTCTGGAAACACCATATATTTT. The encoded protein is CASRSTTAGSGNTIYF.